One sample yielded the 31 T cell receptor beta chains listed below, sequenced in a study of blood T cell repertoires in COVID-19. Only in-frame clones appear in the TCRdb table, and some are missing; sequencing was by immunoSEQ multiplex PCR. The sample has about 170,000 clones, approximately 85% seen once. Sample: peripheral blood. The receptors were gathered from a woman older than 75 with COVID-19, enrolled during active disease.

The CDR3 DNA sequence: TGTGCCTTCGACAGGGACTATGGCTACACCTTC. Translated: CAFDRDYGYTF. The gene calls are TRBV30 and TRBJ1-2; 7 nucleotides match TRBD1. The CDR3 has 11 residues. Germline loops: CDR1 GTSNPN, CDR2 SVGIG (reference sequence). V shed 7 bases and J 3 bases; nucleotides not matched to a gene: 2.

The genes are TRBV19 and TRBJ2-3, with 7 nucleotides matching TRBD2. CDR1 is LNHDA and CDR2 is SQIVND in the germline V gene (reference sequence). The CDR3 is made up of 15 amino acids. Trimming removed 5 bases from V and 1 base from J; junction bases left unmatched: 6. CDR3 amino acids: CASSLRLARTDTQYF. The CDR3 DNA follows: TGTGCCAGTAGTCTCCGACTAGCTCGCACAGATACGCAGTATTTT.

The chain links TRBV19 to TRBJ1-1, with TRBD1 matching over 7 bases. This CDR3 contains 13 residues. The germline V gene has CDR1 LNHDA and CDR2 SQIVND (reference sequence). Unmatched junction bases numbered 7, after V lost 5 bases and J lost 7 bases. CDR3 in amino acids: CASSAQGPDEAFF. For the CDR3, the DNA is TGTGCCAGTAGTGCACAGGGGCCCGATGAAGCTTTCTTT.

The genes are TRBV13 and TRBJ2-3; 10 bases match TRBD2. CDR1 and CDR2 from the germline V gene are PRHDT and FYEKMQ (reference sequence). The CDR3 extends over 15 amino acids. The V gene end was trimmed by 3 bases and the J gene end by 2 bases; junction bases not matched to a gene: 2. CDR3 residues: CASSFSGGLTDTQYF. The CDR3 DNA reads as TGTGCCAGCAGCTTTAGCGGGGGGCTCACAGATACGCAGTATTTT.

The gene calls are TRBV4-1 and TRBJ1-2; 7 nucleotides match TRBD1. CDR1 is MGHRA and CDR2 is YSYEKL in the germline V gene. There are 14 residues in the CDR3. Trimming at V came to 1 base and at J to 3 bases, leaving 2 bases not matched to a gene. This chain's CDR3 is CASSQVRGDYGYTF. CDR3 nucleotides: TGCGCCAGCAGCCAAGTCAGGGGGGACTATGGCTACACCTTC.

The chain uses TRBV10-2 and TRBJ2-7, with TRBD1 matching over 8 bases. V dropped 2 bases and J dropped 0; count of bases not matched to a gene: 6. CDR1 and CDR2 (germline): WSHSY, SAAADI. The length of the CDR3 is 16 residues. CDR3 sequence (DNA): TGCGCCAGCAGTGAGCCCTGGACAGGGAGCTCCTACGAGCAGTACTTC. It specifies CASSEPWTGSSYEQYF.

A remark on this clone: The same CDR3 can be traced to other DNA sequences in this sample. V usage is TRBV4-3 and J usage is TRBJ1-6; 9 nucleotides match TRBD1. Germline-derived CDR1 and CDR2 are LGHNA and YSLEER. This CDR3 is 14 amino acids long. J was trimmed by 10 bases and V by 4 bases; bases with no gene match: 5. The CDR3 sequence: CASSLGQGRSPLHF. DNA of the CDR3: TGCGCCAGCAGCCTAGGACAGGGGAGATCACCCCTCCACTTT.

This sequence joins TRBV27 and TRBJ2-7, with D tentatively TRBD1 (5 bases). The CDR3 runs 13 residues. Trimming left V 4 bases short and J 2 bases short, with 9 bases between. Germline CDR1 is MNHEY and CDR2 is SMNVEV (reference sequence). This CDR3 reads CASSYRQTYEQYF. In DNA, the CDR3 is TGTGCCAGCAGTTACAGGCAGACCTACGAGCAGTACTTC.

V gene TRBV30 combines with J gene TRBJ2-4, with TRBD2 matching over 7 bases. V lost 2 bases to trimming and J lost 5 bases; unmatched junction nucleotides: 3. Germline CDR1 is GTSNPN and CDR2 is SVGIG (reference sequence). The length of the CDR3 is 13 residues. CDR3: CAWSRGEQNIQYF. CDR3 bases: TGTGCCTGGAGTCGGGGGGAGCAAAACATTCAGTACTTC.

The V gene is TRBV11-2, the J gene TRBJ1-2, with D perhaps TRBD1 (6 bases). Germline V lookup: CDR1 SGHAT, CDR2 FQNNGV. This CDR3 contains 14 residues. The germline V and J ends were trimmed by 1 base and 8 bases, with 14 bases remaining between them. The CDR3 nucleotides are TGTGCCAGCAGCTTAGGGCAGGGGATATGGGGCTACACCTTC. Amino acid sequence: CASSLGQGIWGYTF.

The chain carries TRBV27 and TRBJ1-6; TRBD1 matches at 10 bases. V lost 2 bases and J lost 8; bases outside the gene matches: 6. CDR1 and CDR2 from the germline V gene are MNHEY and SMNVEV (reference sequence). The CDR3 has 16 residues. CDR3 residues: CASSLPGQGVYSPLHF. The CDR3 bases are TGTGCCAGCAGTTTACCTGGACAGGGGGTTTATTCACCCCTCCACTTT.

This clone was seen at least ten times. V and J are TRBV7-3 and TRBJ2-7; a possible D gene is TRBD2 (6 bases). V lost 1 base to trimming and J lost 1 base, with 11 bases between them. Germline values: CDR1 SGHTA, CDR2 FQGTGA. The CDR3 covers 15 residues. DNA for the CDR3: TGTGCCAGCAGCTTAATAGCGGATCCGTCCTACGAGCAGTACTTC. Residues: CASSLIADPSYEQYF.

This chain uses TRBV6-5 with TRBJ2-7; TRBD2 matches at 8 bases. The CDR3 totals 15 residues. Unmatched junction bases numbered 8, after V lost 4 bases and J lost 3 bases. Germline V gives CDR1 MNHEY, CDR2 SVGAGI. Written as DNA, the CDR3 is TGTGCCAGCAGTTCCCTGGCGGGGGGATACTACGAGCAGTACTTC. Translated, it gives CASSSLAGGYYEQYF.

The J gene is TRBJ2-7, the V gene TRBV28; no reliable D call. Germline V gives CDR1 MDHEN, CDR2 SYDVKM. The CDR3 contains 12 residues. Between the trimmed V and J ends, which lost 3 bases and 1 base, there was a span of 4 bases. The CDR3 here is CASSFHSYEQYF. In nucleotides, the CDR3 is TGTGCCAGCAGTTTTCATTCCTACGAGCAGTACTTC.

This clone was counted a few times. The rearrangement uses TRBV10-3 and TRBJ2-2, with D perhaps TRBD1 (6 bases). Germline-derived CDR1 and CDR2 are ENHRY and SYGVKD. CDR3 length: 16 amino acids. Trimming stripped 4 bases from V and 6 bases from J, with 18 bases between. CDR3: CAISVIRGASPGELFF. The CDR3 DNA is TGTGCCATCAGTGTGATCAGGGGCGCCTCCCCCGGGGAGCTGTTTTTT.

This clone appeared a few times. The chain carries TRBV5-1 and TRBJ1-1, with TRBD1 matching over 11 bases. Trimming cost V 4 bases and J 0 bases; bases outside gene matches: 5. This CDR3 is 16 amino acids long. Germline lookup yields CDR1 SGHRS and CDR2 YFSETQ. CDR3 amino acids: CASSAGTGGMNTEAFF. In nucleotides, the CDR3 is TGCGCCAGCAGCGCGGGGACAGGGGGTATGAACACTGAAGCTTTCTTT.

This clone came up a few times. The V and J genes are TRBV5-1 and TRBJ2-4, with a weak D call TRBD2 (6 bases). Germline lookup yields CDR1 SGHRS and CDR2 YFSETQ. The CDR3 has 13 residues. With 7 bases removed from V and 8 bases from J, the gap between germline ends came to 16 bases. The CDR3 region has the DNA TGCGCCAGCCGTCCGGGACTTGAAGACATTCAGTACTTC. Translated: CASRPGLEDIQYF.

V gene TRBV6-5 combines with J gene TRBJ1-2, with a weak D call TRBD1 (5 bases). The CDR3 length is 13 residues. Germline V lookup: CDR1 MNHEY, CDR2 SVGAGI. V shed 6 bases and J shed 0 bases, with 8 bases lying between them. The CDR3 protein is CASRGGANYGYTF. For the CDR3, the DNA is TGTGCCAGCAGGGGGGGAGCTAACTATGGCTACACCTTC.

The rearrangement links TRBV2 to TRBJ2-7, with a tentative D call TRBD1 (5 bases). Germline CDR1 and CDR2: SNHLY and FYNNEI. V was cut by 1 base and J by 3 bases, with 10 bases left in between. The CDR3 is made up of 14 amino acids. The CDR3, as DNA: TGTGCCAGCAGTGAAGGGACACGGTACTACGAGCAGTACTTC. It is translated as CASSEGTRYYEQYF.

The chain combines TRBV27 with TRBJ2-2, with 8 bases aligning to TRBD2. The V gene end was trimmed by 5 bases and the J gene end by 6 bases; junction bases not matched to a gene: 11. Germline V CDR1 and CDR2: MNHEY, SMNVEV (reference sequence). The CDR3 totals 16 residues. CDR3 region: CASSGSGARPSGELFF. CDR3 DNA sequence: TGTGCCAGCAGTGGTAGCGGGGCCCGGCCATCCGGGGAGCTGTTTTTT.

This clone appeared once. Other DNA sequences in the same sample also yield this CDR3. CDR3 sequence (DNA): TGCGCCAGCAGCCAATTTCCCGGGGGGCAATTCTTC. Its translation: CASSQFPGGQFF. This sequence joins TRBV4-1 and TRBJ2-1; TRBD2 might be the D (7 bases). Trimming pared 2 bases from V and 16 bases from J, leaving 15 bases between. CDR3 length: 12 residues. The germline gives CDR1 MGHRA, CDR2 YSYEKL.

The chain links TRBV19 to TRBJ1-3; 8 nucleotides align to TRBD1. Germline V lookup: CDR1 LNHDA, CDR2 SQIVND (reference sequence). Trimming removed 6 bases from V and 6 bases from J; junction bases left unmatched: 10. The CDR3 spans 15 residues. The CDR3 DNA sequence: TGTGCCAGTAGCCCGGGACAGGCGGGCAAAAACACCATATATTTT. Amino acid sequence: CASSPGQAGKNTIYF.

This chain links TRBV4-2 with TRBJ1-2; 7 bases agree with TRBD1. CDR3 size: 14 residues. Trimming removed 7 bases from V and 2 bases from J; junction bases left unmatched: 7. Germline V CDR1 and CDR2: LGHNA, YNFKEQ. The CDR3 DNA reads TGTGCCAGCACCGCCCTAGGGGGCAACTATGGCTACACCTTC. This translates into CASTALGGNYGYTF.

This clone was found many times. This chain uses TRBV9 with TRBJ2-7, with 13 bases aligning to TRBD2. CDR3 length equals 18 residues. Trimming at V came to 0 bases and at J to 3 bases, leaving 9 bases not matched to a gene. Germline V gene sequence: CDR1 SGDLS, CDR2 YYNGEE. In nucleotides, the CDR3 is TGTGCCAGCAGCGTAGGGACTAGCGGGGGCCGCGGTGTCTACGAGCAGTACTTC. Its translation is CASSVGTSGGRGVYEQYF.

With regard to this clone: A junction boundary mismatches the germline segment, possibly from a read error. The chain is built from TRBV6-2 or TRBV6-3 and TRBJ1-2; 10 bases map to TRBD1. Germline V gene lookup returns CDR1 MNHEY and CDR2 SVGEGT. The CDR3 length is 12 residues. This CDR3 reads CASSPGTGAIAF. The CDR3 nucleotides read TGTGCCAGCAGCCCTGGGACAGGGGCCATCGCCTTC.

The genes are TRBV5-1 and TRBJ2-3; 11 bases line up with TRBD2. The V gene end was trimmed by 4 bases and the J gene end by 0 bases; junction bases not matched to a gene: 4. Germline V lookup: CDR1 SGHRS, CDR2 YFSETQ. The length of the CDR3 is 16 residues. The CDR3 nucleotides are TGCGCCAGCAGCCCGAGGACTAGCGGGAGCACAGATACGCAGTATTTT. This gives the protein CASSPRTSGSTDTQYF.

V is TRBV2 and J is TRBJ2-3; D is perhaps TRBD1 (5 bases). Per the germline V gene, CDR1 is SNHLY and CDR2 is FYNNEI. Trimming shortened V by 0 bases and J by 2 bases, and 9 bases separated the two germline ends. The CDR3 totals 15 residues. CDR3 region: CASSEAIGATDTQYF. The CDR3 coding sequence is TGTGCCAGCAGTGAAGCGATTGGGGCCACAGATACGCAGTATTTT.

J is TRBJ2-2 and V is TRBV11-1; 8 positions match TRBD1. With V trimmed by 2 bases and J by 8 bases, 7 bases remained unmatched. The CDR3 runs 15 residues. Looked up from germline, CDR1 is SGHAT and CDR2 is FQDESV (reference sequence). Here the CDR3 reads CASSLTGGALGELFF. Written as DNA, the CDR3 is TGTGCCAGCAGCTTAACAGGGGGAGCCTTGGGGGAGCTGTTTTTT.

The rearrangement uses TRBV18 and TRBJ1-1, with D possibly matching TRBD1 (5 bases). The CDR3 has 15 residues. Trimming took 3 bases from V and 0 from J, leaving 11 bases between them. Germline CDR1 and CDR2: KGHSH and LQKENI. The CDR3 protein is CASSPPGGVNTEAFF. The CDR3 bases are TGTGCCAGCTCACCCCCGGGGGGGGTGAACACTGAAGCTTTCTTT.

This rearrangement joins TRBV28 to TRBJ2-1, with D hard to call. Trimming cost V 2 bases and J 12 bases, with 17 bases left between them. Per the germline V gene, CDR1 is MDHEN and CDR2 is SYDVKM. The CDR3 consists of 14 residues. This CDR3 is CASSLARNGRGQFF. In nucleotides, the CDR3 is TGTGCCAGCAGTTTAGCGCGGAACGGCCGAGGGCAGTTCTTC.

The rearrangement uses TRBV5-1 and TRBJ2-5, with 12 bases fitting TRBD2. CDR1 and CDR2 from the germline V gene are SGHRS and YFSETQ. V lost 2 bases and J lost 4; bases outside the gene matches: 9. This CDR3 region has 17 residues. The CDR3 nucleotides are TGCGCCAGCAGCTTCTCTAGCGGGAGGGCCCTCGGAGAGACCCAGTACTTC. It yields the protein CASSFSSGRALGETQYF. Supplemented by reference TRBV5-1 and TRBJ2-5, the full variable domain reads KAGVTQTPRYLIKTRGQQVTLSCSPISGHRSVSWYQQTPGQGLQFLFEYFSETQRNKGNFPGRFSGRQFSNSRSEMNVSTLELGDSALYLCASSFSSGRALGETQYFGPGTRLLVL.